This is a list of T cell receptor beta chains from one sample in a study of human T cells and chemical hapten exposure. TCRdb processed the RACE reads anew with MiXCR; each CDR3 protein has one entry. The sample records about 51,000 distinct CDR3 sequences, roughly 8.8% being singletons. The sample was whole blood, taken in connection with sensitization to the hapten diphenylcyclopropenone (DPC). All receptors come from a woman between 40 and 55 years old with alopecia areata. Some clones in this sample may be carry-over from other donors' samples. Each CDR3 is given with its conserved first and last residue. D genes are given only for firm matches. Rows give clone size only sometimes, using once, few, many, or a class for an expanded clone.

>TRBJ1-3|NA|TRBV9|NA
CASSVDDSASTIYF
TGTGCCAGCAGCGTAGATGACTCCGCTAGCACCATATATTTT
>TRBJ2-5|NA|TRBV5-4|TRBD1
CASSLAGQGGETQYF
TGTGCCAGCAGCTTGGCGGGACAGGGGGGAGAGACCCAGTACTTC
>TRBJ2-5|many|TRBV6-5|NA
CASSQRETQYF
TGTGCCAGCAGTCAGCGGGAGACCCAGTACTTC
>TRBJ2-2|few|TRBV5-1|TRBD1
CASSGDRGNTGELFF
TGCGCCAGCAGCGGAGACAGGGGGAACACCGGGGAGCTGTTTTTT
>TRBJ2-5|many|TRBV7-9|NA
CASSSPGSQETQYF
TGTGCCAGCAGCTCGCCGGGATCACAAGAGACCCAGTACTTC
>TRBJ2-3|many|TRBV6-2/TRBV6-3|NA
CASSYTGPDTQYF
TGTGCCAGCAGTTACACAGGACCAGATACGCAGTATTTT
>TRBJ2-5|NA|TRBV7-8|NA
CASSLLSVGPRPNQETQYF
TGTGCCAGCAGCTTACTATCTGTGGGACCGCGCCCTAACCAAGAGACCCAGTACTTC
>TRBJ2-7|few|TRBV7-8|TRBD1
CASSPWDRDEQYF
TGTGCCAGCAGCCCCTGGGACAGGGACGAGCAGTACTTC
>TRBJ2-7|NA|TRBV2|NA
CATKGRTISEQYF
TGTGCCACCAAGGGGAGGACGATAAGCGAGCAGTACTTC
>TRBJ2-1|NA|TRBV20-1|TRBD2
CSGLAGGYNEQFF
TGCAGCGGACTAGCGGGGGGATACAATGAGCAGTTCTTC
>TRBJ1-2|many|TRBV6-5|TRBD1
CASSSSGKQGEGYTF
TGTGCCAGCAGTTCATCTGGAAAACAGGGGGAGGGCTACACCTTC
>TRBJ2-5|NA|TRBV29-1|TRBD1
CSVGDREETQYF
TGCAGCGTTGGGGACAGGGAAGAGACCCAGTACTTC
>TRBJ1-1|many|TRBV6-2/TRBV6-3|NA
CATTRQGSNTEAFF
TGTGCCACCACGCGGCAGGGGTCGAACACTGAAGCTTTCTTT
>TRBJ2-5|few|TRBV20-1|NA
CSARDGGTEETQYF
TGCAGTGCTAGAGATGGGGGGACCGAAGAGACCCAGTACTTC
>TRBJ1-5|many|TRBV18|NA
CASSPPAQPQHF
TGTGCCAGCTCACCACCGGCTCAGCCCCAGCATTTT
>TRBJ2-2|many|TRBV18|NA
CASSPSTGGTGELFF
TGTGCCAGCTCACCAAGTACAGGTGGCACCGGGGAGCTGTTTTTT
>TRBJ2-7|NA|TRBV28|NA
CASRQPQPPYEQCF
TGTGCCAGCAGGCAGCCACAGCCCCCCTACGAGCAGTGCTTC
>TRBJ2-1|few|TRBV6-5|TRBD1
CASTFLGTGGTEQFF
TGTGCCAGCACTTTCTTGGGGACAGGGGGGACTGAGCAGTTCTTC
>TRBJ2-2|few|TRBV25-1|NA
CASSVRSGELFF
TGTGCCAGCAGTGTACGGTCCGGGGAGCTGTTTTTT
>TRBJ2-1|medium-sized|TRBV11-3|TRBD2
CASSLGLAGYNEQFF
TGTGCCAGCAGCTTAGGACTAGCGGGGTACAATGAGCAGTTCTTC
>TRBJ1-1|NA|TRBV6-1|TRBD1
CASSERGLGTEAFF
TGTGCCAGCAGTGAAAGGGGGCTGGGCACTGAAGCTTTCTTT
>TRBJ1-4|few|TRBV7-9|NA
CASSLGAPEKLFF
TGTGCCAGCAGCTTAGGGGCACCTGAAAAACTGTTTTTT
>TRBJ2-1|many|TRBV5-1|NA
CASTSSPTYYNEQFF
TGCGCCAGCACCTCCTCCCCCACCTACTACAATGAGCAGTTCTTC
>TRBJ1-1|NA|TRBV20-1|NA
CSAEGNTEAFF
TGCAGTGCGGAAGGGAACACTGAAGCTTTCTTT
>TRBJ1-4|many|TRBV5-1|TRBD1
CASSYDGQVEKLFF
TGCGCCAGCAGCTACGATGGACAGGTTGAAAAACTGTTTTTT
>TRBJ2-1|few|TRBV20-1|TRBD2
CSARGGSSYNEQFF
TGCAGTGCGCGGGGGGGGAGCTCCTACAATGAGCAGTTCTTC